Detailed here is one T cell receptor (beta chain). The antigen remains unidentified. Noted treatment: 19 received Ad26.COV2.S at low or high dose, single or two shots; several received placebo; per-sample allocation not given. Collection of the samples took place on day 63 after the first injection of vaccine or placebo. These data are taken from a study of Ad26.COV2.S vaccination and SARS-CoV-2 variants. Data came from immunoSEQ multiplex PCR; TCRdb stores just in-frame clones and leaves some out. Of fewer than 500,000 clones listed, roughly 89% were seen once; the top ten hold around 2.6%. V lost 6 bases to trimming and J lost 5 bases, with 13 bases between them. The germline V gene encodes CDR1 MNHEY and CDR2 SVGAGI. The CDR3 contains 14 residues. Study-wide results and limits: Compared with placebo recipients, vaccine recipients had higher spike-specific TCR breadth.

The sequence was obtained from a person between 18 and 60 years old who received the Ad26.COV2.S COVID-19 vaccine or a placebo. The sample here was peripheral blood, taken in a trial of Ad26.COV2.S vaccine versus placebo. The chain couples TRBV6-5 to TRBJ1-4; D call uncertain. The CDR3 loop reads CASRPRALNEKLFF. CDR3 coding DNA: TGTGCCAGCAGGCCCCGGGCCCTGAATGAAAAACTGTTTTTT.